The 16 T cell receptor beta chains presented below share a single source sample, sequenced in a study of T-cell reconstitution after alpha-beta-depleted transplantation in children. Unique molecular identifiers were incorporated when the TCRbeta library was constructed. TCRdb itself ran the PCR reads through MiXCR, one entry per CDR3 protein. The table records 450,000 to 600,000 distinct CDR3 sequences, 15% to 20% of them present only once. The material sequenced was PBMCs from the stem cell graft donor, taken from the stem cell graft. These receptors were collected from a human donor who donated a stem cell graft to a child with acute lymphoblastic leukemia.

This clonotype has more than one count but fewer than ten. The J gene is TRBJ2-1, the V gene TRBV7-8, with 8 bases that match TRBD1. Germline CDR1 and CDR2: SGHVS and FQNEAQ. V dropped 5 bases and J dropped 5; count of bases not matched to a gene: 5. The CDR3 contains 14 residues. The CDR3 spells CASSQGQANNEQFF. The CDR3 region has the DNA TGTGCCAGCAGCCAGGGACAGGCTAACAATGAGCAGTTCTTC.

V gene TRBV5-1 combines with J gene TRBJ2-3, with TRBD2 matching over 9 bases. With V trimmed by 1 base and J by 0 bases, 3 bases remained unmatched. This CDR3 has 16 amino acids. Germline V gives CDR1 SGHRS, CDR2 YFSETQ. The DNA for the CDR3 is TGCGCCAGCAGCTTGCCTAGCGGGATTAGCACAGATACGCAGTATTTT. It is translated as CASSLPSGISTDTQYF.

This clonotype was detected once. J is TRBJ2-2 and V is TRBV20-1, with D unresolved. This CDR3 contains 14 residues. V was clipped by 0 bases and J by 1 base, with 6 bases between them. CDR1 is DFQATT, CDR2 SNEGSKA, per germline (reference sequence). The CDR3 spells CSAREERNTGELFF. As DNA, the CDR3 is TGCAGTGCTAGAGAGGAGCGGAACACCGGGGAGCTGTTTTTT.

The chain has TRBV29-1 and TRBJ2-3; D unresolved. This CDR3 contains 13 residues. Trimming removed 1 base at V and 2 bases at J, with 7 bases between. CDR1 is SQVTM and CDR2 is ANQGSEA in the germline V gene. The CDR3 protein is CSVEVDSTDTQYF. DNA of the CDR3: TGCAGCGTTGAAGTAGATTCCACAGATACGCAGTATTTT.

V and J are TRBV27 and TRBJ2-7; TRBD2 matches 7 bases. The germline gives CDR1 MNHEY, CDR2 SMNVEV (reference sequence). This CDR3 is 13 amino acids long. V shed 8 bases, J shed 2 bases, and the junction held 6 bases outside the gene matches. CDR3 DNA sequence: TGTGCCAGCCGCCTAGCGGCCCCCTACGAGCAGTACTTC. Protein product: CASRLAAPYEQYF.

The chain has TRBV20-1 and TRBJ2-2; 7 positions match TRBD2. Per germline, CDR1 DFQATT and CDR2 SNEGSKA (reference sequence). The CDR3 spans 15 residues. Trimming took 3 bases from V and 2 from J; bases not matched to a gene: 6. As DNA, the CDR3 is TGCAGTGCTAGGGGGGGACTATATAACACCGGGGAGCTGTTTTTT. This encodes CSARGGLYNTGELFF.

This clonotype occurred a few times. This sequence joins TRBV5-1 and TRBJ1-2; 9 bases fit TRBD1. The CDR3 is 12 amino acids. J was trimmed by 12 bases and V by 4 bases; bases with no gene match: 7. Germline lookup yields CDR1 SGHRS and CDR2 YFSETQ. The CDR3, as DNA: TGCGCCAGCAGCCGGGACAGGGACATTAACACCTTC. Amino acid sequence: CASSRDRDINTF.

This chain uses TRBV18 with TRBJ2-1, with 9 bases fitting TRBD2. V was pared by 1 base and J by 6 bases, with 13 bases of the junction left unmatched. Germline CDR1 and CDR2: KGHSH and LQKENI. This CDR3 spans 18 amino acids. The CDR3 protein is CASSPRIKAGGAGNEQFF. CDR3 DNA: TGTGCCAGCTCACCACGAATAAAGGCGGGAGGGGCTGGCAATGAGCAGTTCTTC.

The rearrangement uses TRBV5-1 and TRBJ2-3, with TRBD2 matching over 9 bases. Trimming took 0 bases from V and 6 from J; bases not matched to a gene: 14. The CDR3 spans 18 residues. Germline CDR1 reads SGHRS; CDR2 reads YFSETQ. This CDR3 reads CASSLAEMAGGPSDTQYF. The CDR3 DNA sequence: TGCGCCAGCAGCTTGGCTGAGATGGCGGGAGGGCCGTCGGATACGCAGTATTTT.

This clonotype was seen a few times. The genes are TRBV30 and TRBJ1-1; the D gene is possibly TRBD1 (5 bases). The V end lost 0 bases, the J end lost 0 bases, and 17 bases lay between the germline ends. The V gene's germline CDR1 is GTSNPN and CDR2 SVGIG (reference sequence). The CDR3 totals 17 residues. The CDR3 nucleotides read TGTGCCTGGAGTGTACGGACACCTGGAATCATGAACACTGAAGCTTTCTTT. Its translation: CAWSVRTPGIMNTEAFF.

This clonotype appeared a few times. The rearrangement uses TRBV27 and TRBJ1-6; no definite D call. V lost 6 bases, J lost 0 bases, and 18 bases lay in between. The CDR3 extends over 18 amino acids. Germline assignment: CDR1 MNHEY and CDR2 SMNVEV (reference sequence). The CDR3 is CASSPLAGESSYNSPLHF. The CDR3 DNA reads TGTGCCAGCAGCCCTCTGGCTGGAGAAAGCTCCTATAATTCACCCCTCCACTTT.

This clonotype was seen only a few times. The chain links TRBV25-1 to TRBJ2-7, with D unresolved. The germline V gene encodes CDR1 MGHDK and CDR2 SYGVNS. The CDR3 loop spans 14 amino acids. Trimming shortened V by 3 bases and J by 7 bases, and 16 bases separated the two germline ends. The CDR3 DNA reads as TGTGCCAGCAGTGACCACACTCCCGCGCGGGAGCAGTACTTC. Translated, it gives CASSDHTPAREQYF.

This chain links TRBV9 with TRBJ2-7; D not certain. The V end was cut by 4 bases, the J end by 0 bases, with 11 bases between. In germline, CDR1 is SGDLS, CDR2 YYNGEE. The CDR3 totals 14 residues. The CDR3 nucleotides read TGTGCCAGCAGCTCGACCTTGAGCTCCTACGAGCAGTACTTC. Residues: CASSSTLSSYEQYF.

This clonotype was picked up a small number of times. The rearrangement links TRBV7-9 to TRBJ1-2; 7 nucleotides agree with TRBD1. This CDR3 has 14 amino acids. V lost 5 bases to trimming and J lost 3 bases; unmatched junction nucleotides: 6. CDR1 and CDR2 (germline): SEHNR, FQNEAQ (reference sequence). The CDR3 DNA sequence: TGTGCCAGCAGCGTAGGGGGCGCGGACTATGGCTACACCTTC. Its protein product is CASSVGGADYGYTF.

The chain joins TRBV7-8 to TRBJ2-1; D uncertain. The CDR3 sequence is 14 residues long. The V gene's germline CDR1 is SGHVS and CDR2 FQNEAQ. The germline V and J ends were trimmed by 0 bases and 6 bases, with 9 bases remaining between them. CDR3 protein: CASSLAGLGNEQFF. CDR3 nucleotide sequence: TGTGCCAGCAGCTTAGCGGGGTTAGGCAATGAGCAGTTCTTC.

This chain links TRBV29-1 with TRBJ1-1; no clear D gene. This CDR3 comprises 13 residues. The ends were cut back, 7 bases at V and 1 base at J, with 13 bases in the middle. Germline-derived CDR1 and CDR2 are SQVTM and ANQGSEA. CDR3 in DNA: TGCAGCGCTATCGGACCGACGAACACTGAAGCTTTCTTT. Translation gives CSAIGPTNTEAFF. Based on the CDR3 plus reference TRBV29-1 and TRBJ1-1, the full variable domain is SAVISQKPSRDICQRGTSLTIQCQVDSQVTMMFWYRQQPGQSLTLIATANQGSEATYESGFVIDKFPISRPNLTFSTLTVSNMSPEDSSIYLCSAIGPTNTEAFFGQGTRLTVV.